These 27 T cell receptor beta chains were all obtained from the same sample, sequenced in a study of blood T cells in healthy people across ages. The second PCR ran about 6 to 12 cycles with a sample-barcoded 5' primer and J-beta primers. Each CDR3 protein gets one entry after TCRdb re-called the 5' RACE reads with MiXCR. In the table there are hundreds of thousands of distinct CDR3 sequences, 29% of which are singletons. The sample consisted of blood. These receptors were collected from a woman at least 80 years old in good health.

With respect to this clonotype: One base away lies a much larger clone, so this may be a sequencing read error. This chain links TRBV5-1 with TRBJ2-7; D not certain. The V end lost 10 bases, the J end lost 2 bases, and 19 bases lay between the germline ends. CDR1 is SGHRS and CDR2 is YFSETQ in the germline V gene. This CDR3 spans 14 amino acids. In DNA, the CDR3 is TGCGCCGGTAGCTTGGATCACCTCGCCTACGAGCAGTACTTC. It is translated as CAGSLDHLAYEQYF.

This clonotype showed up many times. The chain carries TRBV5-1 and TRBJ1-4; D might be TRBD1 (6 bases). CDR3 length: 15 residues. V was pared by 0 bases and J by 2 bases, with 8 bases between. The germline gives CDR1 SGHRS, CDR2 YFSETQ. CDR3 in amino acids: CASSLVGATNEKLFF. The CDR3 DNA reads as TGCGCCAGCAGCTTGGTGGGGGCTACTAATGAAAAACTGTTTTTT.

This clonotype has at least ten counts. The gene calls are TRBV10-3 and TRBJ2-5; D may be TRBD2 (6 bases). Trimming shortened V by 2 bases and J by 4 bases, and 8 bases separated the two germline ends. This CDR3 comprises 13 residues. The germline CDR1 and CDR2 sequences are ENHRY and SYGVKD. CDR3 in amino acids: CAISEVGGETQYF. The CDR3 nucleotides read TGTGCCATCAGTGAGGTGGGAGGAGAGACCCAGTACTTC.

This clonotype was seen many times. The chain joins TRBV7-9 to TRBJ2-7; a weak D match, TRBD2 (5 bases). The CDR3 consists of 13 residues. With 0 bases removed from V and 5 bases from J, the gap between germline ends came to 8 bases. Looked up from germline, CDR1 is SEHNR and CDR2 is FQNEAQ (reference sequence). CDR3 sequence: CASSLASGNEQYF. The CDR3 bases are TGTGCCAGCAGCTTAGCTTCCGGGAACGAGCAGTACTTC. Full variable domain (rest looked up from reference TRBV7-9 and TRBJ2-7): DTGVSQNPRHKITKRGQNVTFRCDPISEHNRLYWYRQTLGQGPEFLTYFQNEAQLEKSRLLSDRFSAERPKGSFSTLEIQRTEQGDSAMYLCASSLASGNEQYFGPGTRLTVT.

The J gene is TRBJ2-2, the V gene TRBV18, with D possibly TRBD2 on 5 matching bases. V lost 10 bases and J 0 bases, leaving 12 bases between the germline ends. Germline V lookup: CDR1 KGHSH, CDR2 LQKENI. The CDR3 consists of 14 residues. Written as DNA, the CDR3 is TGTGCCAACTCTGGGAGAGCGAACACCGGGGAGCTGTTTTTT. It translates to CANSGRANTGELFF.

This chain uses TRBV20-1 with TRBJ2-1; 11 nucleotides line up with TRBD2. This CDR3 has 16 amino acids. V shed 5 bases, J shed 2 bases, and the junction held 8 bases outside the gene matches. The V gene's germline CDR1 is DFQATT and CDR2 SNEGSKA (reference sequence). CDR3 DNA sequence: TGCAGTGCTCGAAAGGGACTAGCGGTAACCTACAATGAGCAGTTCTTC. Amino acid sequence: CSARKGLAVTYNEQFF.

This clonotype showed up just a few times. The chain links TRBV14 to TRBJ1-6; maybe TRBD1 (5 bases). CDR1 is SGHDN, CDR2 FVKESK, per germline. V lost 2 bases and J lost 9, with 14 bases in between. The CDR3 covers 15 residues. CDR3 amino acids: CASSQPGRASSPLHF. Here the CDR3 DNA reads TGTGCCAGCAGCCAACCGGGACGGGCTAGTTCACCCCTCCACTTT.

This clonotype was observed at least ten times. The V call is TRBV10-2, the J call TRBJ2-7; TRBD2 might be the D (7 bases). Germline assignment: CDR1 WSHSY and CDR2 SAAADI. CDR3 size: 14 residues. Trimming took off 3 bases at V and 2 bases at J, with 11 bases between the two ends. The CDR3 DNA sequence: TGCGCCAGCAGTGAAGGGGGGGGACCCTACGAGCAGTACTTC. Translated: CASSEGGGPYEQYF.

This clonotype occurred many times. The chain employs TRBV5-1 and TRBJ2-7, with D perhaps TRBD1 or TRBD2 (6 bases each). V was clipped by 4 bases and J by 0 bases, with 14 bases between them. Per germline, CDR1 SGHRS and CDR2 YFSETQ. The CDR3 spans 15 residues. In DNA, the CDR3 is TGCGCCAGCAGCATGGGGGGCCGGAGCTCCTACGAGCAGTACTTC. As protein: CASSMGGRSSYEQYF.

This clonotype appeared many times. The J gene is TRBJ1-2, the V gene TRBV24-1, with a tentative D call TRBD1 (5 bases). V was clipped by 9 bases and J by 2 bases, with 15 bases between them. From germline, CDR1 is KGHDR and CDR2 SFDVKD. There are 14 residues in the CDR3. CDR3 bases: TGTGCCACCTCTGCAGGGAGCGGAAACTATGGCTACACCTTC. It translates to CATSAGSGNYGYTF.

The sample holds many counts of this clonotype. The V and J genes are TRBV6-6 and TRBJ1-2; D gene unclear. This CDR3 region has 13 residues. CDR1 and CDR2 (germline): MNHNY, SVGAGI (reference sequence). Trimming shortened V by 0 bases and J by 5 bases, and 7 bases separated the two germline ends. The CDR3 loop is CASSYSAEYGYTF. The DNA of the CDR3 is TGTGCCAGCAGTTACTCGGCGGAGTATGGCTACACCTTC.

Many counts were recorded for this clonotype. The V and J genes are TRBV6-6 and TRBJ2-1, with a possible D match to TRBD1 (6 bases). V shed 6 bases and J shed 2 bases, with 20 bases lying between them. The CDR3 spans 17 residues. Germline V gene data show CDR1 as MNHNY and CDR2 as SVGAGI (reference sequence). CDR3 region: CASRRYPGQMTYNEQFF. DNA of the CDR3: TGTGCCAGCAGACGCTACCCTGGACAGATGACCTACAATGAGCAGTTCTTC.

The table lists this clonotype with many counts. The chain joins TRBV6-2 or TRBV6-3 to TRBJ2-7; a possible D gene is TRBD1 (5 bases). The CDR3 is 12 amino acids. Germline V gene lookup returns CDR1 MNHEY and CDR2 SVGEGT. The ends were cut back, 7 bases at V and 2 bases at J, with 9 bases in the middle. DNA for the CDR3: TGTGCCAGCAAAACAGGACCCTACGAGCAGTACTTC. Its translation is CASKTGPYEQYF.

The V and J genes are TRBV5-4 and TRBJ1-6; a weak D match, TRBD1 (6 bases). The germline V gene encodes CDR1 SGHNT and CDR2 YYREEE (reference sequence). This CDR3 has 14 residues. Trimming stripped 3 bases from V and 7 bases from J, with 11 bases between. CDR3 sequence reads: CASSSPGVNSPLHF. CDR3 bases: TGTGCCAGCAGCTCTCCAGGGGTGAATTCACCCCTCCACTTT.

V usage is TRBV18 and J usage is TRBJ2-7; D uncertain. The CDR3 is made up of 13 amino acids. V lost 2 bases and J lost 0, with 5 bases in between. Germline lookup yields CDR1 KGHSH and CDR2 LQKENI. As DNA, the CDR3 is TGTGCCAGCTCACCAATGAGCTCCTACGAGCAGTACTTC. It yields the protein CASSPMSSYEQYF. The full variable domain, completed using reference TRBV18 and TRBJ2-7, is NAGVMQNPRHLVRRRGQEARLRCSPMKGHSHVYWYRQLPEEGLKFMVYLQKENIIDESGMPKERFSAEFPKEGPSILRIQQVVRGDSAAYFCASSPMSSYEQYFGPGTRLTVT.

This clonotype was seen at least ten times. This chain uses TRBV9 with TRBJ2-1; 8 nucleotides match TRBD1. The CDR3 runs 15 residues. V shed 1 base, J shed 10 bases, and the junction held 10 bases outside the gene matches. The germline V gene has CDR1 SGDLS and CDR2 YYNGEE. CDR3 coding DNA: TGTGCCAGCAGCGTATCGGACAGGGTTTTAAGGGAGCAGTTCTTC. Its protein product is CASSVSDRVLREQFF.

At least ten counts were recorded for this clonotype. This chain uses TRBV5-1 with TRBJ2-7; D unclear. This CDR3 comprises 14 residues. V shed 4 bases and J shed 2 bases, with 13 bases lying between them. Germline V gene data show CDR1 as SGHRS and CDR2 as YFSETQ. CDR3 DNA sequence: TGCGCCAGCAGCCAAGTAACGGCACCCTACGAGCAGTACTTC. Translation gives CASSQVTAPYEQYF. Looking up the rest from reference TRBV5-1 and TRBJ2-7 gives the full variable domain: KAGVTQTPRYLIKTRGQQVTLSCSPISGHRSVSWYQQTPGQGLQFLFEYFSETQRNKGNFPGRFSGRQFSNSRSEMNVSTLELGDSALYLCASSQVTAPYEQYFGPGTRLTVT.

This clonotype was found many times. The chain joins TRBV20-1 to TRBJ2-1, with TRBD2 matching over 12 bases. CDR1 and CDR2 (germline): DFQATT, SNEGSKA (reference sequence). Germline trimming cut 6 bases from V and 9 bases from J; bases unmatched to any gene: 9. The CDR3 consists of 14 residues. CDR3 region: CSAPGLAGRGEQFF. CDR3 bases: TGCAGTGCCCCGGGACTAGCGGGTCGGGGTGAGCAGTTCTTC.

V and J are TRBV5-1 and TRBJ1-4; no definite D call. CDR3 length equals 14 residues. Per the germline V gene, CDR1 is SGHRS and CDR2 is YFSETQ. V was shortened by 1 base and J by 8 bases, with 12 bases between the two germline ends. The CDR3 protein is CASSLSGFGEKLFF. CDR3 in DNA: TGCGCCAGCAGCTTGTCGGGTTTCGGGGAAAAACTGTTTTTT.

The chain recombines TRBV7-8 with TRBJ1-3, with 7 positions matching TRBD1. The V gene end was trimmed by 5 bases and the J gene end by 4 bases; junction bases not matched to a gene: 17. This CDR3 has 18 amino acids. Germline V gene sequence: CDR1 SGHVS, CDR2 FQNEAQ. The CDR3 bases are TGTGCCAGCAGCCCCACACATAGGAACCCAGGGGGAGGAAACACCATATATTTT. This gives the protein CASSPTHRNPGGGNTIYF.

The V call is TRBV28, the J call TRBJ1-5; maybe TRBD1 (5 bases). The length of the CDR3 is 14 residues. V was pared by 7 bases and J by 9 bases, with 19 bases between. Germline CDR1 MDHEN, CDR2 SYDVKM. The CDR3 DNA sequence: TGTGCCAGCATCGAGGCAGGGTTGGGCGGGCCCCAGCATTTT. Protein: CASIEAGLGGPQHF.

The V and J genes are TRBV19 and TRBJ2-5; tentatively, D is TRBD2 (6 bases). Per germline, CDR1 LNHDA and CDR2 SQIVND (reference sequence). Trimming shortened V by 3 bases and J by 4 bases, and 15 bases separated the two germline ends. CDR3 length: 15 amino acids. The CDR3 DNA reads TGTGCCAGTAGTATGGGACGGGGGTCGGGAGAGACCCAGTACTTC. It translates to CASSMGRGSGETQYF.

This clonotype was seen at least ten times. The CDR3 sequence is CASSRGARIPYEQYF. The CDR3 bases are TGTGCCAGCAGTCGCGGAGCACGCATTCCCTACGAGCAGTACTTC. The rearrangement links TRBV6-2 or TRBV6-3 to TRBJ2-7; D not resolved. This CDR3 spans 15 amino acids. V lost 5 bases and J lost 2, with 16 bases in between. CDR1 is MNHEY, CDR2 SVGEGT, per germline.

The V gene is TRBV18, the J gene TRBJ1-2, with D uncertain. Germline values: CDR1 KGHSH, CDR2 LQKENI. V was pared by 4 bases and J by 0 bases, with 12 bases between. There are 15 residues in the CDR3. CDR3 in DNA: TGTGCCAGCTCACTAGAGGGCTCTGCTAACTATGGCTACACCTTC. It yields the protein CASSLEGSANYGYTF. Complete variable domain (other parts from reference TRBV18 and TRBJ1-2): NAGVMQNPRHLVRRRGQEARLRCSPMKGHSHVYWYRQLPEEGLKFMVYLQKENIIDESGMPKERFSAEFPKEGPSILRIQQVVRGDSAAYFCASSLEGSANYGYTFGSGTRLTVV.

For this clonotype: A read error is likely, as this CDR3 ends without the conserved phenylalanine or tryptophan. DNA of the CDR3: TGTGCCAGCAGCCTCAGGACAGAGTTTTATGGCTACACCTTA. This codes for CASSLRTEFYGYTL. V usage is TRBV7-8 and J usage is TRBJ1-2, with D tentatively TRBD1 (6 bases). Per the germline V gene, CDR1 is SGHVS and CDR2 is FQNEAQ. The CDR3 runs 14 residues. V lost 5 bases, J lost 5 bases, and 15 bases lay in between.

This clonotype was recorded at least ten times. This chain links TRBV20-1 with TRBJ2-3; D possibly matches TRBD1 or TRBD2 (5 bases each). CDR1 and CDR2 from the germline V gene are DFQATT and SNEGSKA (reference sequence). This CDR3 has 13 amino acids. V shed 2 bases and J shed 3 bases, with 9 bases lying between them. The CDR3 coding sequence is TGCAGTGCTAGATATGGGGGAACAGATACGCAGTATTTT. Its protein is CSARYGGTDTQYF.

Of note for this clonotype: No conserved phenylalanine or tryptophan is present at the end of the CDR3, so a read error is the likely explanation. The V call is TRBV12-3 or TRBV12-4, the J call TRBJ2-3; 12 bases are shared with TRBD1. The CDR3 runs 17 residues. After removal of 5 bases from V and 11 bases from J, the junction contained 17 bases not matched to a gene. Written as DNA, the CDR3 is TGTGCCAGCAGTCCAGCGACCGGGACAGGGGGCGCAGATGTGCAGTATTCT. Protein product: CASSPATGTGGADVQYS.